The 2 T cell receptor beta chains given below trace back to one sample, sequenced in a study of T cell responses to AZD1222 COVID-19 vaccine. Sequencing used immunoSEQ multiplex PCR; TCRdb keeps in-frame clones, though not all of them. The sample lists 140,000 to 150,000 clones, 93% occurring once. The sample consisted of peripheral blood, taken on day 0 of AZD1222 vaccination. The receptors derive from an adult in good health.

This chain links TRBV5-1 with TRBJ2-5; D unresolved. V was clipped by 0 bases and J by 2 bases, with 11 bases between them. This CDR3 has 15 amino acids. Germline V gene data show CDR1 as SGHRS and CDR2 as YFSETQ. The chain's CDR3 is CASSLEGQSQETQYF. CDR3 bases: TGCGCCAGCAGCTTGGAAGGGCAGTCGCAAGAGACCCAGTACTTC.

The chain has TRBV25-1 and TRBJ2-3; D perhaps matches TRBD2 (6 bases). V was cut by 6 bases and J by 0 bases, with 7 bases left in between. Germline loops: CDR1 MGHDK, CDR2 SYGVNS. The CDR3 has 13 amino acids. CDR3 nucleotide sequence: TGTGCCAGCAGGCGGGAAAGCACAGATACGCAGTATTTT. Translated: CASRRESTDTQYF.